What follows are 29 T cell receptor beta chains derived from one specimen sequenced in a study of T cell changes during pregnancy in multiple sclerosis. The table came from immunoSEQ multiplex PCR; TCRdb's copy has only in-frame clones and leaves some out. Counted here are 60,000 to 80,000 clones, around nine tenths occurring once; the ten biggest clones make up 3% to 3.5%. Sequenced here: peripheral blood, sampled before pregnancy. These receptors all stem from a female donor with multiple sclerosis, enrolled in a pregnancy study.

The chain has TRBV6-5 and TRBJ2-7, with a tentative D call TRBD2 (6 bases). This CDR3 contains 13 residues. Trimming took 4 bases from V and 6 from J, leaving 13 bases between them. The germline V gene has CDR1 MNHEY and CDR2 SVGAGI. In nucleotides, the CDR3 is TGTGCCAGCAGTTCCGGTCAGGGAGGCGAGCAGTACTTC. Translation: CASSSGQGGEQYF.

This sequence joins TRBV7-6 and TRBJ2-1; D uncertain. Germline V lookup: CDR1 SGHVS, CDR2 FNYEAQ. V was clipped by 1 base and J by 0 bases, with 13 bases between them. The CDR3 is 17 amino acids. As DNA, the CDR3 is TGTGCCAGCAGCTTAGAACTACCCATGAGCTCCTACAATGAGCAGTTCTTC. Encoded protein: CASSLELPMSSYNEQFF.

The chain is built from TRBV29-1 and TRBJ2-1, with a tentative D call TRBD2 (6 bases). V was trimmed by 3 bases and J by 5 bases, leaving 26 bases between them. Germline V gene sequence: CDR1 SQVTM, CDR2 ANQGSEA. There are 18 residues in the CDR3. The CDR3 DNA reads TGCAGCGTTGAGGGGGGTACATCTGCCAAGACTGCCGACAATGAGCAGTTCTTC. Protein product: CSVEGGTSAKTADNEQFF.

The chain uses TRBV6-5 and TRBJ1-2; no clear D. Trimming took off 5 bases at V and 4 bases at J, with 8 bases between the two ends. The germline gives CDR1 MNHEY, CDR2 SVGAGI. The CDR3 is 12 residues long. The CDR3 loop reads CASSEGFYGYTF. The CDR3, as DNA: TGTGCCAGCAGTGAGGGATTCTATGGCTACACCTTC.

The chain joins TRBV19 to TRBJ1-4, with 7 nucleotides matching TRBD1. This CDR3 has 14 amino acids. Germline CDR1 reads LNHDA; CDR2 reads SQIVND (reference sequence). Trimming took 6 bases from V and 5 from J; bases not matched to a gene: 6. The CDR3 region has the DNA TGTGCCAGTAGAACAGGGGTTTTAAATGAAAAACTGTTTTTT. It specifies CASRTGVLNEKLFF.

The CDR3 region is CASSTYRLAVNIQYF. CDR3 DNA sequence: TGTGCCAGTAGTACATACCGACTAGCGGTAAACATTCAGTACTTC. V usage is TRBV19 and J usage is TRBJ2-4; 9 bases align to TRBD2. J lost 6 bases, V lost 4 bases, and 7 bases had no gene match. Germline V CDR1 and CDR2: LNHDA, SQIVND (reference sequence). This CDR3 region has 15 residues.

The CDR3 is CASSLSTAVDTDTQYF. The DNA for the CDR3 is TGTGCCAGCAGCTTATCAACAGCGGTGGACACAGATACGCAGTATTTT. V gene TRBV7-9 combines with J gene TRBJ2-3, with a tentative D call TRBD2 (5 bases). CDR1 and CDR2 (germline): SEHNR, FQNEAQ (reference sequence). This CDR3 region has 16 residues. V lost 2 bases and J 2 bases, leaving 14 bases between the germline ends. Full variable domain (rest looked up from reference TRBV7-9 and TRBJ2-3): DTGVSQNPRHKITKRGQNVTFRCDPISEHNRLYWYRQTLGQGPEFLTYFQNEAQLEKSRLLSDRFSAERPKGSFSTLEIQRTEQGDSAMYLCASSLSTAVDTDTQYFGPGTRLTVL.

J is TRBJ1-3 and V is TRBV30; TRBD1 is a possible D gene (5 bases). The germline V gene encodes CDR1 GTSNPN and CDR2 SVGIG (reference sequence). V was pared by 3 bases and J by 3 bases, with 18 bases between. The CDR3 totals 16 residues. The CDR3 spells CAWRKSAGRGGNTIYF. The CDR3, as DNA: TGTGCCTGGAGGAAGTCGGCGGGGCGAGGTGGAAACACCATATATTTT.

J is TRBJ2-3 and V is TRBV6-5; D is ambiguous. The CDR3 covers 14 residues. Deletions cut 4 bases from V and 2 bases from J, with 10 bases between. Germline V CDR1 and CDR2: MNHEY, SVGAGI. CDR3 in amino acids: CASSSWPLTDTQYF. CDR3 sequence (DNA): TGTGCCAGCAGTTCCTGGCCGCTCACAGATACGCAGTATTTT.

This clone was recorded once. The rearrangement uses TRBV7-9 and TRBJ1-1; tentatively, D is TRBD1 (5 bases). This CDR3 is built from 14 residues. V was trimmed by 5 bases and J by 1 base, leaving 11 bases between them. Per germline, CDR1 SEHNR and CDR2 FQNEAQ (reference sequence). The CDR3 nucleotides read TGTGCCAGCAGCGGCGGGACCCGGAACACTGAAGCTTTCTTT. Translation gives CASSGGTRNTEAFF.

The rearrangement links TRBV5-4 to TRBJ1-2; no clear D gene. From germline, CDR1 is SGHNT and CDR2 YYREEE (reference sequence). Trimming stripped 1 base from V and 5 bases from J, with 6 bases between. The CDR3 sequence is 12 residues long. The CDR3 region is CASSLSEYGYTF. CDR3 sequence (DNA): TGTGCCAGCAGCTTGTCCGAGTATGGCTACACCTTC.

This sequence joins TRBV5-1 and TRBJ2-2; 11 nucleotides agree with TRBD1. CDR3 length: 16 residues. J gave up 4 bases and V 0 bases, and 2 bases lay outside the gene matches. Germline V gives CDR1 SGHRS, CDR2 YFSETQ. This CDR3 reads CASSLVGTGGTGELFF. The CDR3 DNA sequence: TGCGCCAGCAGCTTGGTGGGGACAGGGGGCACCGGGGAGCTGTTTTTT.

The chain couples TRBV19 to TRBJ1-3; D uncertain. Germline V CDR1 and CDR2: LNHDA, SQIVND (reference sequence). This CDR3 has 15 residues. V was shortened by 4 bases and J by 2 bases, with 12 bases between the two germline ends. DNA of the CDR3: TGTGCCAGTAGTAAAAGGGAGTCCCCTGGAAACACCATATATTTT. Protein sequence: CASSKRESPGNTIYF. The full variable domain, its missing parts supplied by reference TRBV19 and TRBJ1-3, is DGGITQSPKYLFRKEGQNVTLSCEQNLNHDAMYWYRQDPGQGLRLIYYSQIVNDFQKGDIAEGYSVSREKKESFPLTVTSAQKNPTAFYLCASSKRESPGNTIYFGEGSWLTVV.

The chain has TRBV20-1 and TRBJ2-5, with 8 bases aligning to TRBD2. This CDR3 is 11 amino acids long. Germline CDR1 DFQATT, CDR2 SNEGSKA (reference sequence). Trimming cost V 3 bases and J 10 bases; bases outside gene matches: 4. The CDR3 DNA follows: TGCAGTGCTAGGGGGACTAGTCTCCAGTACTTC. Its translation is CSARGTSLQYF.

The chain links TRBV11-3 to TRBJ2-1; 8 nucleotides align to TRBD2. CDR1 and CDR2 (germline): SGHNT, YENEEA. V lost 5 bases, J lost 6 bases, and 9 bases stayed unmatched. This CDR3 has 15 amino acids. CDR3 nucleotide sequence: TGTGCCAGCAGCGATCCGGGACTAGGCCTCAATGAGCAGTTCTTC. It is translated as CASSDPGLGLNEQFF.

This chain uses TRBV6-5 with TRBJ1-1; 9 nucleotides align to TRBD1. The CDR3 runs to 15 residues. Trimming at V came to 5 bases and at J to 0 bases, leaving 4 bases not matched to a gene. Germline values: CDR1 MNHEY, CDR2 SVGAGI. The CDR3 coding sequence is TGTGCCAGCAGTCCACAGGGGGCTGTGAACACTGAAGCTTTCTTT. Amino acids: CASSPQGAVNTEAFF.

This clone was observed a few times. This chain uses TRBV29-1 with TRBJ1-2, with D possibly being TRBD1 (6 bases). V was cut by 0 bases and J by 1 base, with 9 bases left in between. Germline V gives CDR1 SQVTM, CDR2 ANQGSEA. The CDR3 spans 14 residues. The CDR3 region is CSVEEGQSNYGYTF. CDR3 DNA: TGCAGCGTTGAAGAAGGACAGAGTAACTATGGCTACACCTTC.

This CDR3 reads CAWNWGGTDTQYF. In nucleotides, the CDR3 is TGTGCCTGGAATTGGGGGGGAACAGATACGCAGTATTTT. V and J are TRBV30 and TRBJ2-3, with 7 positions matching TRBD2. The CDR3 is 13 amino acids. Germline V CDR1 and CDR2: GTSNPN, SVGIG (reference sequence). V was pared by 4 bases and J by 3 bases, with 4 bases of the junction left unmatched. Drawing the rest from reference TRBV30 and TRBJ2-3, the complete variable domain is SQTIHQWPATLVQPVGSPLSLECTVEGTSNPNLYWYRQAAGRGLQLLFYSVGIGQISSEVPQNLSASRPQDRQFILSSKKLLLSDSGFYLCAWNWGGTDTQYFGPGTRLTVL.

V is TRBV5-1 and J is TRBJ1-2; D may be TRBD1 (5 bases). The germline gives CDR1 SGHRS, CDR2 YFSETQ. The V end was cut by 4 bases, the J end by 6 bases, with 16 bases between. The CDR3 is 14 amino acids. The CDR3 nucleotides read TGCGCCAGCAGCCCTCAGGGAGGGGCGAATGGCTACACCTTC. It yields the protein CASSPQGGANGYTF.

The chain links TRBV19 to TRBJ2-7; a possible D gene is TRBD2 (7 bases). The length of the CDR3 is 16 residues. V was pared by 6 bases and J by 3 bases, with 21 bases between. Germline lookup yields CDR1 LNHDA and CDR2 SQIVND (reference sequence). The CDR3 protein is CASSYAALGGVYEQYF. Here the CDR3 DNA reads TGTGCCAGTAGCTATGCTGCGTTAGGGGGGGTCTACGAGCAGTACTTC.

The chain combines TRBV7-9 with TRBJ1-1; D is perhaps TRBD1 (6 bases). This CDR3 comprises 13 residues. The V gene lost 8 bases and the J gene lost 5 bases, with 15 bases spanning the gap. The germline V gene encodes CDR1 SEHNR and CDR2 FQNEAQ (reference sequence). CDR3 sequence: CASARGAGTEAFF. The CDR3 nucleotides are TGTGCCAGCGCTCGGGGGGCAGGGACTGAAGCTTTCTTT.

V is TRBV19 and J is TRBJ2-7; TRBD1 matches at 8 bases. The CDR3 sequence is 14 residues long. With V trimmed by 3 bases and J by 5 bases, 6 bases remained unmatched. CDR1 LNHDA and CDR2 SQIVND come from the germline V gene (reference sequence). CDR3 coding DNA: TGTGCCAGTAGTATCGAGGACAGGGCCCACGAGCAGTACTTC. Amino acids: CASSIEDRAHEQYF.

The rearrangement uses TRBV4-1 and TRBJ1-1; 11 nucleotides match TRBD1. J lost 3 bases, V lost 1 base, and 13 bases had no gene match. Germline CDR1 reads MGHRA; CDR2 reads YSYEKL. The CDR3 is 19 amino acids. CDR3 DNA: TGCGCCAGCAGCCAAGCCCTGGAGTGGACAGGGGGCGTAGACACTGAAGCTTTCTTT. Amino acids: CASSQALEWTGGVDTEAFF.

The chain links TRBV30 to TRBJ1-1, with 9 bases fitting TRBD1. J gave up 7 bases and V 2 bases, and 5 bases lay outside the gene matches. This CDR3 contains 13 residues. CDR1 is GTSNPN, CDR2 SVGIG, per germline (reference sequence). The CDR3 coding sequence is TGTGCCTGGAGTCTAACAGGGGGCAGTGAAGCTTTCTTT. Its translation is CAWSLTGGSEAFF.

This chain links TRBV6-6 with TRBJ2-5; perhaps TRBD2 as D (5 bases). Germline values: CDR1 MNHNY, CDR2 SVGAGI (reference sequence). The germline V and J ends were trimmed by 5 bases and 4 bases, with 11 bases remaining between them. This CDR3 has 13 residues. CDR3 nucleotide sequence: TGTGCCAGCAGTAAGACTACAGCAGAGACCCAGTACTTC. Its protein product is CASSKTTAETQYF.

The rearrangement joins TRBV27 to TRBJ2-5, with 11 positions matching TRBD2. The CDR3 is 16 amino acids. The ends lost 1 base at V and 5 bases at J; junction bases unmatched: 6. Germline CDR1 is MNHEY and CDR2 is SMNVEV (reference sequence). The CDR3 DNA sequence: TGTGCCAGCAGTTTATTGAATAGCGGGGGGGCGGAGACCCAGTACTTC. Translating it yields CASSLLNSGGAETQYF.

This chain's CDR3 is CAISESAQYNEQFF. Here the CDR3 DNA reads TGTGCCATCAGTGAGTCTGCCCAGTACAATGAGCAGTTCTTC. This chain connects TRBV10-3 to TRBJ2-1; the D is unclear. Germline V CDR1 and CDR2: ENHRY, SYGVKD. Trimming pared 0 bases from V and 4 bases from J, leaving 7 bases between. The CDR3 length is 14 residues.

V and J are TRBV11-3 and TRBJ2-1; D is perhaps TRBD2 (6 bases). The CDR3 extends over 15 amino acids. Germline assignment: CDR1 SGHNT and CDR2 YENEEA. The germline V and J ends were trimmed by 3 bases and 7 bases, with 16 bases remaining between them. The chain's CDR3 is CASSLGGMSMNEQFF. The CDR3 DNA sequence: TGTGCCAGCAGCTTGGGCGGGATGAGTATGAATGAGCAGTTCTTC.

CDR3 sequence (DNA): TGTGCCAGCAGCTTGACCTGGCTCCGACTAGCGGGGAACACCGGGGAGCTGTTTTTT. This sequence encodes CASSLTWLRLAGNTGELFF. This chain connects TRBV7-2 to TRBJ2-2; 10 positions agree with TRBD2. CDR1 is SGHTA and CDR2 is FQGNSA in the germline V gene. This CDR3 spans 19 amino acids. J lost 1 base, V lost 3 bases, and 11 bases had no gene match.